The source of this T cell receptor (beta chain) is a study of blood T cell repertoires in COVID-19. Study overall: Some COVID-19 samples were acute and others convalescent; all came from the United States, Italy and Spain. PBMCs, B-cell-depleted T cells, or T cells were the source of the cDNA or gDNA that made up the material.

V was cut by 3 bases and J by 3 bases, with 14 bases left in between. The CDR3 has 15 amino acids. CDR1 is MGHRA, CDR2 YSYEKL, per germline. The protocol was immunoSEQ multiplex PCR, while the TCRdb copy is restricted to in-frame clones and leaves out a portion. The sample has some 180,000 clones, 70% to 85% seen once. The receptor's source is a human donor in a cohort sampled during active COVID-19. Sequencing was done on a sample of peripheral blood. This chain links TRBV4-1 with TRBJ1-1; D is undetermined. CDR3 DNA sequence: TGCGCCAGCAGCCATCCATACGGGTCGTACACTGAAGCTTTCTTT. Its translation is CASSHPYGSYTEAFF.